The 16 T cell receptor beta chains listed next were all sequenced from one sample in a study of T-cell memory formation after mild COVID-19. TCRdb reprocessed the 5' RACE reads via MiXCR and lists one record per CDR3 protein. The sample contains hundreds of thousands of distinct CDR3 sequences, more than 20% of which appear only once. Sequenced sample: PBMCs or a T cell subset sorted from them (not recorded which). These receptors were collected from an adult woman who had mild COVID-19 (a few samples of this study predate the infection). Cell type and time point are not known.

This clonotype came up a few times. The CDR3 DNA reads as TGTGCCAGCAGTAAAGGACAAGGGATAGGATATGGCTACACCTTC. This sequence encodes CASSKGQGIGYGYTF. The rearrangement links TRBV25-1 to TRBJ1-2; TRBD1 might be the D (5 bases). V was shortened by 5 bases and J by 5 bases, with 18 bases between the two germline ends. Looked up from germline, CDR1 is MGHDK and CDR2 is SYGVNS. CDR3 length: 15 residues.

This clonotype has more than one count but fewer than ten. The chain is built from TRBV3-1 and TRBJ2-3; D remains ambiguous. The CDR3 runs 13 residues. The germline V gene has CDR1 LGHDT and CDR2 YNNKEL (reference sequence). V was shortened by 1 base and J by 5 bases, with 7 bases between the two germline ends. This chain's CDR3 is CASSQGLEDTQYF. The DNA of the CDR3 is TGTGCCAGCAGCCAAGGCCTCGAAGATACGCAGTATTTT.

This chain uses TRBV12-3 or TRBV12-4 with TRBJ2-1, with D unresolved. V dropped 2 bases and J dropped 9 bases, with 8 bases sitting between them. The CDR3 covers 12 residues. In DNA, the CDR3 is TGTGCCAGCAGTTTATCCGACGCTGAGCAGTTCTTC. This encodes CASSLSDAEQFF.

The chain recombines TRBV7-9 with TRBJ2-7; D assignment may be TRBD1 or TRBD2 (5 bases each). Germline V lookup: CDR1 SEHNR, CDR2 FQNEAQ (reference sequence). Trimming took 5 bases from V and 5 from J, leaving 19 bases between them. The CDR3 spans 15 residues. The CDR3 sequence is CASSPGRIRVNEQYF. The CDR3 nucleotides are TGTGCCAGCAGCCCGGGACGAATCCGGGTAAACGAGCAGTACTTC.

This chain connects TRBV19 to TRBJ2-1, with 13 positions matching TRBD2. The germline V gene has CDR1 LNHDA and CDR2 SQIVND (reference sequence). The CDR3 runs 17 residues. The trim removed 0 bases at V and 6 bases at J, leaving 5 bases unmatched. CDR3 sequence (DNA): TGTGCCAGTAGTATAGAGGGACTAGCGGGGAAATTCAATGAGCAGTTCTTC. It is translated as CASSIEGLAGKFNEQFF.

V and J are TRBV7-9 and TRBJ2-3; 12 bases are a match to TRBD1. The CDR3 is 20 amino acids. The junction had 17 bases not matched to a gene; V was cut back by 2 bases and J by 5 bases. Germline-derived CDR1 and CDR2 are SEHNR and FQNEAQ (reference sequence). The CDR3 coding sequence is TGTGCCAGCAGCTTACCGACCTCTCCGGGACAGGGGGCGACTGTAGATACGCAGTATTTT. Translating it yields CASSLPTSPGQGATVDTQYF.

V usage is TRBV6-5 and J usage is TRBJ2-6; possibly TRBD2 for D (6 bases). CDR1 is MNHEY and CDR2 is SVGAGI in the germline V gene. Between the trimmed V and J ends, which lost 8 bases and 0 bases, there was a span of 17 bases. The CDR3 contains 17 residues. CDR3: CASQHRRANSGANVLTF. The CDR3 bases are TGTGCCAGCCAACACCGGAGGGCCAACTCTGGGGCCAACGTCCTGACTTTC.

This chain uses TRBV15 with TRBJ2-7, with no clear D. V dropped 6 bases and J dropped 1 base, with 22 bases sitting between them. This CDR3 has 17 amino acids. Germline values: CDR1 LNHNV, CDR2 YYDKDF (reference sequence). The CDR3 DNA sequence: TGTGCCACCAGATCAGCTAGAGGAAATCGGACGTCCTACGAGCAGTACTTC. It translates to CATRSARGNRTSYEQYF.

This clonotype was picked up a small number of times. The rearrangement uses TRBV7-9 and TRBJ2-5, with 10 bases lining up with TRBD2. CDR3 length equals 16 residues. The J segment lost 5 bases and the V segment lost 3 bases, leaving 9 bases of the junction unmatched. In germline, CDR1 is SEHNR, CDR2 FQNEAQ (reference sequence). The CDR3 DNA reads as TGTGCCAGCAGCTTTGTGCTAGCGGGAGTCTCGGAGACCCAGTACTTC. Protein: CASSFVLAGVSETQYF. Full variable domain (remainder filled in from reference TRBV7-9 and TRBJ2-5): DTGVSQNPRHKITKRGQNVTFRCDPISEHNRLYWYRQTLGQGPEFLTYFQNEAQLEKSRLLSDRFSAERPKGSFSTLEIQRTEQGDSAMYLCASSFVLAGVSETQYFGPGTRLLVL.

V and J are TRBV4-2 and TRBJ2-7; no clear D. The V end lost 2 bases, the J end lost 1 base, and 15 bases lay between the germline ends. The germline V gene encodes CDR1 LGHNA and CDR2 YNFKEQ. This CDR3 region has 16 residues. This CDR3 is CASSQPSLHQSYEQYF. The CDR3 nucleotides read TGTGCCAGCAGCCAACCCTCCCTACATCAATCCTACGAGCAGTACTTC.

This clonotype was seen many times. This chain's CDR3 is CASSLSHTDTQYF. The CDR3 bases are TGTGCCAGCAGCTTAAGCCATACAGATACGCAGTATTTT. The V and J genes are TRBV7-3 and TRBJ2-3; D gene ambiguous. Trimming removed 1 base from V and 3 bases from J, with 5 bases in between. CDR3 length: 13 residues. Germline values: CDR1 SGHTA, CDR2 FQGTGA.

The chain combines TRBV24-1 with TRBJ2-2; TRBD1 matches 7 bases. The V gene's germline CDR1 is KGHDR and CDR2 SFDVKD. CDR3 size: 15 residues. V lost 5 bases to trimming and J lost 6 bases; unmatched junction nucleotides: 8. The CDR3 DNA reads as TGTGCCACCAGTGCTCTGACAGGGCCCTCCGGGGAGCTGTTTTTT. Protein product: CATSALTGPSGELFF.

This clonotype was observed a handful of times. This chain connects TRBV5-1 to TRBJ2-4; perhaps D is TRBD1 or TRBD2 (5 bases each). Deletions cut 0 bases from V and 13 bases from J, with 11 bases between. Germline-derived CDR1 and CDR2 are SGHRS and YFSETQ. This CDR3 contains 12 residues. The CDR3 protein is CASSLVGVSQYF. In DNA form, the CDR3 reads TGCGCCAGCAGCTTGGTGGGGGTAAGCCAGTACTTC.

The table lists this clonotype with a few counts. The chain recombines TRBV7-3 with TRBJ2-2; 7 nucleotides match TRBD1. With 1 base clipped from V and 0 bases from J, the junction kept 2 bases outside the gene matches. This CDR3 contains 16 residues. Germline CDR1 reads SGHTA; CDR2 reads FQGTGA. The CDR3 protein is CASSLKGGPNTGELFF. CDR3 bases: TGTGCCAGCAGCTTAAAAGGGGGCCCGAACACCGGGGAGCTGTTTTTT. The full variable domain, rest sourced from reference TRBV7-3 and TRBJ2-2, is GAGVSQTPSNKVTEKGKYVELRCDPISGHTALYWYRQSLGQGPEFLIYFQGTGAADDSGLPNDRFFAVRPEGSVSTLKIQRTERGDSAVYLCASSLKGGPNTGELFFGEGSRLTVL.

In this sample, this clonotype turned up a few times. The rearrangement joins TRBV30 to TRBJ2-2, with D possibly called TRBD1 or TRBD2 (6 bases each). CDR1 and CDR2 (germline): GTSNPN, SVGIG (reference sequence). The CDR3 has 14 amino acids. V shed 4 bases and J shed 5 bases, with 14 bases lying between them. CDR3 in amino acids: CAWNRQGRTGELFF. The CDR3 DNA sequence: TGTGCCTGGAATAGGCAGGGGAGGACCGGGGAGCTGTTTTTT.

The table lists this clonotype with a count of one. V is TRBV18 and J is TRBJ2-7; 9 positions match TRBD2. Germline V gene sequence: CDR1 KGHSH, CDR2 LQKENI. V shed 0 bases and J 7 bases; nucleotides not matched to a gene: 10. This CDR3 has 16 amino acids. CDR3 bases: TGTGCCAGCTCACCACCCGGGCTAGCGGGGAGCCAGGAGCAGTACTTC. Protein: CASSPPGLAGSQEQYF.